The 2 T cell receptor beta chains listed next were all sequenced from one sample in a study of T cells of healthy individuals. TCRdb re-analysed the 5' RACE reads in MiXCR, keeping a single row per CDR3 protein. The profile covers roughly 87,000 distinct CDR3 sequences, with roughly 15% appearing a single time and over 5% taken by the ten largest. The receptors were sampled from a human donor in good health.

V gene TRBV10-3 combines with J gene TRBJ2-3; 9 nucleotides match TRBD2. The CDR3 runs to 13 residues. After removal of 6 bases from V and 6 bases from J, the junction contained 4 bases not matched to a gene. Germline V CDR1 and CDR2: ENHRY, SYGVKD. CDR3 coding DNA: TGTGCCATCAGCCCAGGACTAGCGGATACGCAGTATTTT. Protein product: CAISPGLADTQYF.

Ten or more counts support this clonotype. This chain links TRBV7-2 with TRBJ1-2; perhaps TRBD1 as D (5 bases). The germline V gene has CDR1 SGHTA and CDR2 FQGNSA. The length of the CDR3 is 13 residues. The V and J ends lost 5 bases and 3 bases respectively, with 10 bases between them. The CDR3 sequence is CASSPGLDYGYTF. CDR3 bases: TGTGCCAGCAGCCCGGGGCTTGACTATGGCTACACCTTC.